This entry is about one TCR beta chain. Unmatched junction bases numbered 4, after V lost 0 bases and J lost 0 bases. Germline V gene lookup returns CDR1 SGHTA and CDR2 FQGTGA. The CDR3 has 17 amino acids. Profiled with immunoSEQ multiplex PCR; TCRdb holds only in-frame clones, not every one. The sample comprises around 2.3 million clones, approximately 96% of which are singletons, and roughly 0.13% rests with the top ten. This specimen belongs to a study of shared clonotypes between healthy human individuals. This sequence originates from a man aged 18 to 29 in good health. Sequenced sample: naive CD4+ T cells sorted from blood. Regarding subset: CD45RA+ positively selected. The V call is TRBV7-3, the J call TRBJ2-2; 7 bases are shared with TRBD1. The CDR3 spells CASSLTSGTANTGELFF. The DNA of the CDR3 is TGTGCCAGCAGCTTAACCTCCGGGACAGCGAACACCGGGGAGCTGTTTTTT.